This paragraph reports one TCR beta chain. Its antigen is currently unknown. These data originate in a study of cytomegalovirus exposure and HLA in healthy donors. 13 Jbeta primers and 60 Vbeta primers were used for the PCR. Method: immunoSEQ multiplex PCR; TCRdb's copy keeps in-frame clones and lacks some. The data contain 60,000 or so clones, roughly 90% of them singletons. The CDR3 loop spans 17 amino acids. V lost 4 bases, J lost 0 bases, and 5 bases stayed unmatched. Germline V gene sequence: CDR1 SGHRS, CDR2 YFSETQ. Regarding the study as a whole: One later analysis reportedly identified an Asian-associated ancestry cluster that showed fewer N-insertions than the approximately 710-donor mean. Listed as cytomegalovirus-associated were around 160 TCR beta chains. A missense DCLRE1C variant was associated with V- and J-gene trimming of TCR beta chains in a later analysis, and an independent cohort replicated the association. Analysis performed later showed TCR beta chains linked to HLA being more clonally expanded than equally common others.

The sequence came from a man aged 25-45 years in good health and CMV-seropositive. This rearrangement joins TRBV5-1 to TRBJ1-4; TRBD1 aligns across 11 bases. Specimen: PBMCs. In nucleotides, the CDR3 is TGCGCCAGCAGCCCGGACAGGGGGCGGGCAACTAATGAAAAACTGTTTTTT. This gives the protein CASSPDRGRATNEKLFF.